The clone carrying this TCR beta chain was seen many times. Its antigen is unidentified. One entry per CDR3 protein results from TCRdb running MiXCR on the 5' RACE reads. The table has approximately 45,000 distinct CDR3 sequences, 4% seen once. CDR3 length equals 15 residues. In germline, CDR1 is SGDLS, CDR2 YYNGEE. With 4 bases clipped from V and 4 bases from J, the junction kept 3 bases outside the gene matches. These data are taken from a study of CD8 T cells in ankylosing spondylitis. Regarding the study as a whole: Reactive arthritis synovial fluid and blood previously showed some of these motif variants. Seemingly characteristic of ankylosing spondylitis blood was a TCR beta motif consisting of eight highly homologous variants.

The chain recombines TRBV9 with TRBJ2-1; 12 positions match TRBD2. This clonotype originated in a female donor with ankylosing spondylitis or in good health (not recorded which). Sequences were obtained from blood, either unsorted or a sorted T cell fraction (not recorded which). CDR3 DNA sequence: TGTGCCAGCAGCATCCTAGCGGGGGGGTACAATGAGCAGTTCTTC. Residues: CASSILAGGYNEQFF. Filled out from reference TRBV9 and TRBJ2-1, the complete variable domain reads DSGVTQTPKHLITATGQRVTLRCSPRSGDLSVYWYQQSLDQGLQFLIQYYNGEERAKGNILERFSAQQFPDLHSELNLSSLELGDSALYFCASSILAGGYNEQFFGPGTRLTVL.